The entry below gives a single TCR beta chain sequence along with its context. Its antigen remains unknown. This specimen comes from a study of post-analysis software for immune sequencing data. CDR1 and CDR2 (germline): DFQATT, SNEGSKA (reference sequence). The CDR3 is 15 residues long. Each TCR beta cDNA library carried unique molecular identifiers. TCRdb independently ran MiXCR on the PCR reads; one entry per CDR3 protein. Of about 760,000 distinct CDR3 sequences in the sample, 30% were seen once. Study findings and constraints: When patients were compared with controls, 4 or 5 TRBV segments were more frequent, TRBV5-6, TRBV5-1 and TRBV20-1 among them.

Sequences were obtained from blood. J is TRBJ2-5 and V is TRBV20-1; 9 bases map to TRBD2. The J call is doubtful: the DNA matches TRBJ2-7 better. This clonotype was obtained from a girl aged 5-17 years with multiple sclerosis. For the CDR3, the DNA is TGCAGTGCTACTTTAAGCGGGAGGCCCACTAGCGAGCAGTACTTC. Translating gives CSATLSGRPTSEQYF.